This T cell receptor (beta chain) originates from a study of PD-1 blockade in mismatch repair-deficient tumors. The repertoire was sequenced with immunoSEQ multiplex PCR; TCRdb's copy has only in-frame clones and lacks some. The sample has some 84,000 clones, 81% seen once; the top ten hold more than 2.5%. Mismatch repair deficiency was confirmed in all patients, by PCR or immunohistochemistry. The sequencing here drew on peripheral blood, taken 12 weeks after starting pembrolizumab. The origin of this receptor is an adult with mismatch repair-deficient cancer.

The CDR3 loop is CASSPPTSGDLKTQYF. The CDR3 DNA reads TGTGCCAGCTCACCACCGACTAGCGGGGACCTCAAGACCCAGTACTTC. The gene calls are TRBV18 and TRBJ2-5; TRBD2 aligns across 11 bases. The CDR3 is 16 residues long. With V trimmed by 0 bases and J by 6 bases, 6 bases remained unmatched. The germline V gene encodes CDR1 KGHSH and CDR2 LQKENI.